This section outlines one T cell receptor (beta chain) sequence together with its context. Unique molecular identifiers were incorporated when the TCRbeta library was constructed. A single record per CDR3 protein comes from TCRdb applying MiXCR to the PCR reads. The sample includes some 600,000 distinct CDR3 sequences, 16% seen only once; the top ten take 0.85% to 1.3%. This CDR3 contains 13 residues. V lost 0 bases and J 7 bases, leaving 7 bases between the germline ends. The germline V gene encodes CDR1 SGHAT and CDR2 FQNNGV. The data were taken from a study of T-cell reconstitution after alpha-beta-depleted transplantation in children.

The source material was PBMCs from the stem cell graft donor, sampled from the stem cell graft. The receptor was isolated from a human donor who donated a stem cell graft to a child with acute myeloid leukemia. The chain uses TRBV11-2 and TRBJ1-5; a possible D gene is TRBD1 (5 bases). The CDR3 bases are TGTGCCAGCAGCTTAGAGCAGGGACAGCCCCAGCATTTT. It is translated as CASSLEQGQPQHF.